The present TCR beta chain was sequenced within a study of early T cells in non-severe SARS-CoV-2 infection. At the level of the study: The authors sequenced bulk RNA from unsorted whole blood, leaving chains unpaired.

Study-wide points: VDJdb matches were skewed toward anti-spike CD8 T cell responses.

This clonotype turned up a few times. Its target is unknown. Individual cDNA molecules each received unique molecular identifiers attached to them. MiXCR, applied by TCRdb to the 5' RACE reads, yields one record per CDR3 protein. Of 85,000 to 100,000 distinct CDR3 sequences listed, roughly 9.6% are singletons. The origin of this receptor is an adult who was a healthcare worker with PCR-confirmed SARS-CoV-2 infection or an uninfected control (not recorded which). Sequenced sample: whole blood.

Written as DNA, the CDR3 is TGCGCCAGCAGCTTGGACGGGGGAAGACCCCAGCATTTT. It encodes CASSLDGGRPQHF. The genes are TRBV5-1 and TRBJ1-5; the D gene is possibly TRBD1 (5 bases). The CDR3 extends over 13 amino acids. CDR1 and CDR2 from the germline V gene are SGHRS and YFSETQ. V was clipped by 0 bases and J by 10 bases, with 11 bases between them.